These T cell receptor beta chains were read from a single sample in a study of metastatic and nonmetastatic thyroid tumors. From the PCR reads, TCRdb re-called clones with MiXCR. The data hold 50,000 to 70,000 clones, with about 4% observed a single time. Sequencing was performed on blood. The receptor source for this set is a female donor with papillary thyroid cancer or a benign thyroid nodule (not recorded which). Some clones in this sample may be carry-over from other donors' samples. Both conserved end residues are part of each CDR3. A D gene is named only where the DNA matches it firmly. Size values are once, few and many counts, or a class for expanded clones, and some rows have none.

clone_size j_call d_call v_call cdr3_aa cdr3_nt
many TRBJ2-1 TRBD2 TRBV20-1 CSARSSGGNEQFF TGCAGTGCTAGATCTAGCGGGGGGAATGAGCAGTTCTTC
many TRBJ1-2 . TRBV20-1 CSARTTGGFGAYGYTF TGCAGTGCTCGAACGACAGGCGGGTTTGGGGCCTATGGCTACACCTTC
. TRBJ1-6 . TRBV7-9 CAISFSTGGDGGTLHF TGTGCCATCAGCTTTAGTACAGGTGGTGACGGTGGGACCCTCCACTTT
many TRBJ2-1 . TRBV7-9 CASSSGTRENNEQFF TGTGCCAGCAGCTCAGGTACCCGGGAAAACAATGAGCAGTTCTTC
few TRBJ2-2 . TRBV27 CASSSGSANTRELFF TGTGCCAGTAGTTCAGGGAGCGCGAACACCAGGGAGCTGTTTTTT
many TRBJ2-7 TRBD1 TRBV4-1 CASSPGTVSYEQYF TGCGCCAGCAGCCCCGGGACAGTCTCCTACGAGCAGTACTTC
many TRBJ1-3 . TRBV2 CASTMLPDPSGNTIYF TGTGCCAGCACCATGCTCCCTGACCCCTCTGGAAACACCATATATTTT
. TRBJ1-6 . TRBV6-2/TRBV6-3 CASRYLTATYGRNSPLHF TGTGCCAGCAGATACTTGACGGCAACCTATGGCCGGAATTCACCCCTCCACTTT
. TRBJ1-5 . TRBV7-2 CASSLRRGENQPQHF TGTGCCAGCAGCTTACGGAGGGGGGAGAATCAGCCCCAGCATTTT
. TRBJ2-5 . TRBV27 CASSPGASIQETQYF TGTGCCAGCAGCCCGGGTGCTTCAATTCAGGAGACCCAGTACTTC
many TRBJ2-7 . TRBV6-1 CANRDGFEQYF TGCGCCAACAGGGACGGATTCGAGCAGTACTTC
many TRBJ1-5 . TRBV19 CASSTDRNQPQHF TGTGCCAGTAGTACGGACAGAAATCAGCCCCAGCATTTT
many TRBJ2-3 TRBD2 TRBV11-3 CASSLGTSGTDTQYF TGTGCCAGCAGCTTAGGGACTAGCGGTACAGATACGCAGTATTTT
. TRBJ1-1 TRBD1 TRBV18 CASSLKTGKITEAFF TGTGCCAGCTCACTGAAGACAGGGAAGATCACTGAAGCTTTCTTT
many TRBJ1-2 . TRBV6-1 CASSYRVTYGYTF TGTGCCAGCAGTTACAGGGTTACTTATGGCTACACCTTC
many TRBJ1-1 . TRBV2 CASRSENTEAFF TGTGCCAGTAGATCCGAAAACACTGAAGCTTTCTTT
many TRBJ1-1 . TRBV5-1 CASSFTSVNTEAFF TGCGCCAGCAGCTTTACCTCAGTGAACACTGAAGCTTTCTTT
few TRBJ2-3 TRBD1 TRBV7-9 CASSLRQGLWDTQYF TGTGCCAGCAGCTTAAGACAGGGGCTATGGGATACGCAGTATTTT
many TRBJ2-5 TRBD2 TRBV4-1 CASSREGLAGKETQYF TGCGCCAGCAGCCGCGAGGGACTAGCGGGGAAAGAGACCCAGTACTTC
many TRBJ2-5 . TRBV9 CASSFDGQSKETQYF TGTGCCAGCAGCTTCGATGGACAGTCGAAAGAGACCCAGTACTTC
few TRBJ2-7 . TRBV28 CASTHNRFGGGAQYF TGTGCCAGCACCCACAACAGGTTCGGTGGGGGGGCGCAGTACTTC
many TRBJ1-1 . TRBV11-2 CASSLSVNTEAFF TGTGCCAGCAGCTTATCTGTGAACACTGAAGCTTTCTTT
few TRBJ2-3 TRBD2 TRBV11-3 CASSFSGTTDTHCF TGTGCCAGCAGCTTTAGCGGGACCACAGATACGCATTGTTTT
many TRBJ1-1 TRBD1 TRBV7-9 CASSRTGGTEAFF TGTGCCAGCAGTCGGACAGGGGGCACTGAAGCTTTCTTT
few TRBJ2-1 TRBD2 TRBV4-1 CASSPGTRGARLHNEQFF TGCGCCAGCAGCCCCGGGACTAGGGGAGCTCGCCTTCACAATGAGCAGTTCTTC
many TRBJ2-1 . TRBV12-3/TRBV12-4 CASSRTKNEQFF TGTGCCAGCAGTCGGACAAAGAATGAGCAGTTCTTC
many TRBJ2-5 . TRBV2 CASSPGRETQYF TGTGCCAGCAGTCCAGGGAGAGAGACCCAGTACTTC
few TRBJ1-2 . TRBV12-3/TRBV12-4 CASTFSSTYGYTF TGTGCCAGCACCTTCTCCTCCACCTATGGCTACACCTTC
many TRBJ2-7 . TRBV11-1 CASSSDRNYEQYF TGTGCCAGTTCATCGGACAGAAACTACGAGCAGTACTTC
many TRBJ2-1 TRBD2 TRBV20-1 CSARDGASGNNEQFF TGCAGTGCTAGAGATGGGGCTAGCGGTAACAATGAGCAGTTCTTC
many TRBJ2-7 . TRBV4-1 CASSQEPSVYEQYF TGCGCCAGCAGCCAAGAGCCTAGCGTCTACGAGCAGTACTTC
many TRBJ2-5 . TRBV2 CASRVYGETQYF TGTGCCAGCAGGGTTTATGGGGAGACCCAGTACTTC
many TRBJ2-7 . TRBV30 CAWSSGAPYEQYF TGTGCCTGGAGCTCAGGGGCCCCCTACGAGCAGTACTTC
many TRBJ2-1 TRBD2 TRBV11-2 CASSPGTSGRWGDEQFF TGTGCCAGCTCCCCCGGGACTAGCGGGAGGTGGGGGGATGAGCAGTTCTTC
many TRBJ2-2 . TRBV11-3 CASSQTNTGELFF TGTGCCAGCAGCCAGACTAACACCGGGGAGCTGTTTTTT
many TRBJ2-3 TRBD1 TRBV19 CASTSWGQGTDTQYF TGTGCCAGTACCTCATGGGGACAGGGCACAGATACGCAGTATTTT
few TRBJ2-1 . TRBV12-3/TRBV12-4 CASSCSLPEGQTNYNEQFF TGTGCCAGCAGTTGCTCTCTCCCGGAGGGCCAAACCAACTACAATGAGCAGTTCTTC
. TRBJ2-7 . TRBV15 CATSKEGLSYEQYF TGTGCCACCAGCAAGGAGGGGTTATCATACGAGCAGTACTTC
. TRBJ1-2 . TRBV7-2 CASSLIPGDGYTF TGTGCCAGCAGCCTCATCCCGGGAGATGGCTACACCTTC
many TRBJ2-1 . TRBV7-9 CASSLRGASSYNEQFF TGTGCCAGCAGCCTACGCGGGGCCAGCTCCTACAATGAGCAGTTCTTC
many TRBJ2-7 . TRBV3-1 CASSQEWGMDEQYF TGTGCCAGCAGCCAAGAGTGGGGGATGGACGAGCAGTACTTC
many TRBJ2-3 . TRBV12-3/TRBV12-4 CASTQVRAGTDTQYF TGTGCCAGCACCCAGGTCCGAGCAGGCACAGATACGCAGTATTTT
many TRBJ1-2 . TRBV28 CASRRTDLYGYTF TGTGCCAGCAGGCGGACGGACCTCTATGGCTACACCTTC
many TRBJ1-6 . TRBV6-1 CASSEAGENSPLHF TGTGCCAGCAGTGAAGCTGGAGAGAATTCACCCCTCCACTTT
. TRBJ1-2 . TRBV6-1 CASSEGSGVYGYTF TGTGCCAGCAGTGAAGGTTCGGGGGTCTATGGCTACACCTTC